The 23 T cell receptor beta chains presented below share a single source sample, sequenced in a study of tumor T cells in aggressive B-cell lymphoma. The data were produced by immunoSEQ multiplex PCR, yet TCRdb's version contains in-frame clones alone and is incomplete. This table has over a hundred clones, about four fifths appearing once. Material for sequencing was tumor tissue. The source of these receptors is an adult with diffuse large B cell lymphoma.

J is TRBJ1-1 and V is TRBV5-1; possibly TRBD1 for D (5 bases). CDR1 is SGHRS and CDR2 is YFSETQ in the germline V gene. The V end was cut by 4 bases, the J end by 4 bases, with 11 bases between. This CDR3 has 13 amino acids. CDR3 in amino acids: CASSNQGSTEAFF. The CDR3, as DNA: TGCGCCAGCAGCAACCAGGGCTCCACTGAAGCTTTCTTT.

The sample holds one count of this clone. V usage is TRBV27 and J usage is TRBJ2-1, with D perhaps TRBD2 (5 bases). CDR3 length equals 15 residues. Germline CDR1 and CDR2: MNHEY and SMNVEV (reference sequence). V lost 5 bases to trimming and J lost 0 bases, with 11 bases between them. For the CDR3, the DNA is TGTGCCAGCAGTATTAGCGCAAGCTCCTACAATGAGCAGTTCTTC. Its protein is CASSISASSYNEQFF.

Only one count was recorded for this clone. V and J are TRBV19 and TRBJ2-1; 13 positions match TRBD2. The CDR3 spans 17 residues. J gave up 4 bases and V 5 bases, and 8 bases lay outside the gene matches. The V gene's germline CDR1 is LNHDA and CDR2 SQIVND (reference sequence). CDR3 in DNA: TGTGCCAGTAGTGCCGGGACTAGCGGGACGGGGTACAATGAGCAGTTCTTC. Translation: CASSAGTSGTGYNEQFF.

The rearrangement links TRBV5-4 to TRBJ2-3, with 12 bases matching TRBD2. With V trimmed by 3 bases and J by 0 bases, 2 bases remained unmatched. This CDR3 has 16 amino acids. Germline CDR1 reads SGHNT; CDR2 reads YYREEE (reference sequence). The CDR3 reads CASSWGTSGSTDTQYF. DNA of the CDR3: TGTGCCAGCAGCTGGGGGACTAGCGGGAGCACAGATACGCAGTATTTT. The entire variable domain, with the rest obtained from reference TRBV5-4 and TRBJ2-3, is as follows: ETGVTQSPTHLIKTRGQQVTLRCSSQSGHNTVSWYQQALGQGPQFIFQYYREEENGRGNFPPRFSGLQFPNYSSELNVNALELDDSALYLCASSWGTSGSTDTQYFGPGTRLTVL.

The chain employs TRBV2 and TRBJ2-7; the match to TRBD2 covers 7 bases. Looked up from germline, CDR1 is SNHLY and CDR2 is FYNNEI. This CDR3 has 15 amino acids. Unmatched junction bases numbered 8, after V lost 3 bases and J lost 3 bases. The CDR3 spells CASSDGAGEFYEQYF. As DNA, the CDR3 is TGTGCCAGCAGTGATGGCGCGGGAGAATTCTACGAGCAGTACTTC.

V and J are TRBV27 and TRBJ1-5, with a tentative D call TRBD1 (6 bases). CDR3 length: 14 residues. Trimming shortened V by 10 bases and J by 0 bases, and 13 bases separated the two germline ends. Germline CDR1 and CDR2: MNHEY and SMNVEV (reference sequence). The CDR3 sequence is CATRPGVSNQPQHF. In nucleotides, the CDR3 is TGTGCCACCCGTCCAGGGGTTAGCAATCAGCCCCAGCATTTT.

The gene calls are TRBV28 and TRBJ2-1; D ambiguous. CDR3 size: 12 residues. V was pared by 3 bases and J by 4 bases, with 4 bases between. Per the germline V gene, CDR1 is MDHEN and CDR2 is SYDVKM. CDR3 sequence: CASSLLYNEQFF. The CDR3 nucleotides read TGTGCCAGCAGTTTGTTATACAATGAGCAGTTCTTC.

The chain joins TRBV15 to TRBJ1-6; maybe TRBD1 (5 bases). Germline assignment: CDR1 LNHNV and CDR2 YYDKDF (reference sequence). V was cut by 1 base and J by 7 bases, with 8 bases left in between. The CDR3 has 14 amino acids. The CDR3 DNA reads TGTGCCACCAGCAGAGGGGGACTAAATTCACCCCTCCACTTT. Encoded protein: CATSRGGLNSPLHF.

V and J are TRBV19 and TRBJ2-7; TRBD1 matches at 7 bases. The germline CDR1 and CDR2 sequences are LNHDA and SQIVND (reference sequence). This CDR3 has 13 amino acids. After removal of 3 bases from V and 7 bases from J, the junction contained 6 bases not matched to a gene. CDR3 sequence: CASSIATGNEQYF. In nucleotides, the CDR3 is TGTGCCAGTAGTATCGCGACAGGGAATGAGCAGTACTTC.

A single count supports this clone. The chain couples TRBV10-3 to TRBJ2-6; 9 bases map to TRBD1. Germline CDR1 ENHRY, CDR2 SYGVKD. Unmatched junction bases numbered 4, after V lost 5 bases and J lost 2 bases. The CDR3 is 16 amino acids. The CDR3 loop is CAISPGQGTGANVLTF. The CDR3 DNA follows: TGTGCCATCAGTCCGGGACAGGGTACTGGGGCCAACGTCCTGACTTTC.

This clone was detected only a few times. The chain has TRBV6-5 and TRBJ2-1; the match to TRBD2 covers 8 bases. CDR3 length: 15 amino acids. CDR1 MNHEY and CDR2 SVGAGI come from the germline V gene. The junction had 4 bases not matched to a gene; V was cut back by 2 bases and J by 4 bases. The CDR3 here is CASSYLSGIYNEQFF. CDR3 bases: TGTGCCAGCAGTTACCTTAGCGGGATATACAATGAGCAGTTCTTC.

The rearrangement uses TRBV7-9 and TRBJ2-1; 12 positions agree with TRBD2. With 4 bases clipped from V and 2 bases from J, the junction kept 12 bases outside the gene matches. The CDR3 runs 19 residues. Germline V gives CDR1 SEHNR, CDR2 FQNEAQ (reference sequence). As DNA, the CDR3 is TGTGCCAGCAGCTCTTTTGGACTAGCGGGGTTTGTAGCCTACAATGAGCAGTTCTTC. Translated: CASSSFGLAGFVAYNEQFF.

This chain joins TRBV4-3 and TRBJ2-1; TRBD2 is a possible D gene (5 bases). The V and J ends lost 1 base and 5 bases respectively, with 12 bases between them. This CDR3 contains 15 residues. CDR1 and CDR2 from the germline V gene are LGHNA and YSLEER. This chain's CDR3 is CASSQAPSGNNEQFF. The DNA of the CDR3 is TGCGCCAGCAGCCAAGCCCCGAGCGGAAACAATGAGCAGTTCTTC.

In this sample, this clone turned up a few times. V is TRBV19 and J is TRBJ1-1, with TRBD1 matching 9 bases. CDR1 LNHDA and CDR2 SQIVND come from the germline V gene (reference sequence). The CDR3 is made up of 14 amino acids. The V and J ends lost 4 bases and 6 bases, in that order; junction bases with no gene match: 6. The CDR3 here is CASSTEQGAAEAFF. The CDR3 DNA reads TGTGCCAGTAGTACCGAACAGGGGGCCGCTGAAGCTTTCTTT. Full variable domain (outside the CDR3, taken from reference TRBV19 and TRBJ1-1): DGGITQSPKYLFRKEGQNVTLSCEQNLNHDAMYWYRQDPGQGLRLIYYSQIVNDFQKGDIAEGYSVSREKKESFPLTVTSAQKNPTAFYLCASSTEQGAAEAFFGQGTRLTVV.

The genes are TRBV28 and TRBJ2-5, with a tentative D call TRBD2 (6 bases). Germline V lookup: CDR1 MDHEN, CDR2 SYDVKM. The CDR3 is 13 amino acids. V shed 6 bases and J shed 5 bases, with 13 bases lying between them. The CDR3 DNA is TGTGCCAGCAGCCATCTGGGGGGTGAGACCCAGTACTTC. It encodes CASSHLGGETQYF.

The chain employs TRBV9 and TRBJ2-7, with D maybe TRBD2 (6 bases). Germline CDR1 is SGDLS and CDR2 is YYNGEE. Deletions cut 3 bases from V and 0 bases from J, with 13 bases between. The CDR3 sequence is 15 residues long. The CDR3 DNA sequence: TGTGCCAGCAGCGGGTCCAAAGCGGGCTCCTACGAGCAGTACTTC. It yields the protein CASSGSKAGSYEQYF.

The rearrangement links TRBV6-5 to TRBJ2-7; no clear D gene. V was shortened by 7 bases and J by 5 bases, with 15 bases between the two germline ends. Germline loops: CDR1 MNHEY, CDR2 SVGAGI. The CDR3 is 13 residues long. CDR3 DNA: TGTGCCAGCACCCAACCGGGTTTCCACGAGCAGTACTTC. It is translated as CASTQPGFHEQYF.

There are a few counts of this clone. The rearrangement joins TRBV4-1 to TRBJ2-1; 8 bases match TRBD1. The germline CDR1 and CDR2 sequences are MGHRA and YSYEKL. V lost 10 bases to trimming and J lost 9 bases; unmatched junction nucleotides: 11. The length of the CDR3 is 13 residues. CDR3 DNA: TGCGCCACCTCTCCGGACAGGGATGGTGAGCAGTTCTTC. It codes for CATSPDRDGEQFF.

The chain is built from TRBV4-3 and TRBJ1-1; TRBD1 is a possible D gene (6 bases). The ends were cut back, 0 bases at V and 5 bases at J, with 16 bases in the middle. Per germline, CDR1 LGHNA and CDR2 YSLEER. The CDR3 runs to 16 residues. CDR3 nucleotide sequence: TGCGCCAGCAGCCAAGACGGACAGCCAGGGCGGACTGAAGCTTTCTTT. This codes for CASSQDGQPGRTEAFF.

The V call is TRBV4-2, the J call TRBJ2-5; 7 nucleotides line up with TRBD1. J lost 2 bases, V lost 5 bases, and 8 bases had no gene match. CDR1 is LGHNA and CDR2 is YNFKEQ in the germline V gene. CDR3 length equals 15 residues. The CDR3: CASSDPGQHQETQYF. CDR3 coding DNA: TGTGCCAGCAGCGACCCGGGACAGCATCAAGAGACCCAGTACTTC.

The chain uses TRBV10-3 and TRBJ1-1, with 9 bases matching TRBD1. V was clipped by 0 bases and J by 5 bases; unmatched bases: 1. Germline CDR1 is ENHRY and CDR2 is SYGVKD. CDR3 length: 14 residues. The CDR3 region is CAISESGQGTEAFF. CDR3 DNA: TGTGCCATCAGTGAGTCCGGACAGGGGACTGAAGCTTTCTTT.

This clone occurred a few times. V is TRBV6-5 and J is TRBJ2-3; 10 bases map to TRBD2. Trimming at V came to 2 bases and at J to 1 base, leaving 3 bases not matched to a gene. Germline V gives CDR1 MNHEY, CDR2 SVGAGI. This CDR3 has 16 amino acids. The CDR3 loop is CASSYRTSGGTDTQYF. CDR3 sequence (DNA): TGTGCCAGCAGTTACAGGACTAGCGGCGGCACAGATACGCAGTATTTT.

V and J are TRBV28 and TRBJ2-5; 7 bases are shared with TRBD2. Germline trimming cut 5 bases from V and 3 bases from J; bases unmatched to any gene: 9. Looked up from germline, CDR1 is MDHEN and CDR2 is SYDVKM. This CDR3 has 15 residues. The CDR3 is CASSPLLAVEETQYF. The CDR3 DNA reads as TGTGCCAGCAGTCCACTCCTAGCGGTCGAAGAGACCCAGTACTTC.